This section outlines one T cell receptor beta chain sequence together with its context. This clone came up once. Its target antigen remains unknown. No base quality information exists; no much larger clone differs at one position. Whole blood was collected in K2EDTA tubes by collaborating institutions according to the institutions' own protocols. For TCRbeta analysis, collaborator samples were shipped as frozen whole blood, as isolated PBMCs, or as DNA extracted from either sample type. These data belong to a study of blood T cell repertoires in COVID-19 (dated by TCRdb to 2019 to 2021). For context, the study as a whole: The collaborator samples originated in the United States, Italy and Spain and spanned the acute and convalescent phases of COVID-19. The material from the prospective study consisted of cDNA or gDNA derived from T cells, B-cell-depleted T cells, or PBMCs. Subjects who had been exposed to COVID-19, were actively infected with it, or had recovered from it provided the deeply sampled blood TCRbeta repertoires that made up the dataset. A freely available public database, intended as a resource for researchers studying the immune response to SARS-CoV-2, is where the repertoires were released. The samples were drawn from two sources: the first 160 participants of the ongoing ImmuneRACE study, and 1,000 to 1,500 subjects contributed by 6 global collaborators. Nearly every sample came with metadata listing a de-identified subject ID, COVID-19 status, age in years and sex. HLA class I and class II types, where available, came from metadata supplied by the sample provider rather than from assay-based typing. General findings and caveats noted by the study authors: The amount of clinical and demographic metadata varied by source and participant and was provided uncurated.

The immunoSEQ Assay, a bias-controlled multiplex PCR, was used to amplify TCRbeta CDR3 regions from genomic DNA. On the study's bioinformatics: Within the assay, amplification of reference gene primers was used to estimate how many nucleated cells each sample contained. Sequence reads were collapsed and filtered to measure the absolute abundance of every unique TCRbeta CDR3 rearrangement. Productive Simpson clonality was computed per sample as the square root of Simpson's diversity index over productive rearrangements. Drawn from immuneACCESS, this table holds only the in-frame rearrangements with V and J called that TCRdb kept. Clones are partly lost; checked studies trace under half to an unresolved V gene and leave the rest unexplained. From that table come the V and J calls and clone size; the DNA was used to work out D and trimming. In all, the sample holds about 120,000 clones, and approximately 80% of those were seen once. The ten largest clones capture just under 7.5% of the sample.

Specimen: peripheral blood. The clonotype comes from a man between 65 and 85 years old with active or convalescent COVID-19.

The DNA sequence follows: TGTGCCAGCACCCGCGGGAACGCAGATACGCAGTATTTT. Translated, it gives CASTRGNADTQYF. The sequence links TRBV28 to TRBJ2-3; TRBD2 could be the D gene, as 6 bases match. V and J are truncated by 7 bases and 4 bases respectively, leaving an intervening sequence of 12 bases. The germline V gene gives CDR1 as MDHEN and CDR2 as SYDVKM. Counted from cysteine to phenylalanine, this CDR3 has 13 amino acids. CDR3 DNA is the only sequence kept; it has 39 bases, read in frame from the first base.